The present TCR beta chain was sequenced within a study of T cells after yellow fever vaccination. The study's findings and limits: Reappearing after the booster were most of the clones from primary vaccination (approximately 96% CD4, around 90% CD8).

V was clipped by 4 bases and J by 9 bases; unmatched bases: 7. This CDR3 contains 15 residues. Germline V gene sequence: CDR1 MNHEY, CDR2 SVGAGI. This clonotype was counted at least ten times. Its antigen remains unidentified. 5'RACE template switching added a universal primer site and UMIs to TCR cDNA. TCRdb reanalysed the 5' RACE reads using MiXCR and keeps one entry per CDR3 protein. The sample has more than 110,000 distinct CDR3 sequences, 5% to 7.5% seen once. The J gene is TRBJ2-1, the V gene TRBV6-5, with TRBD1 identical over 12 bases. This specimen consisted of CD4+ T cells sorted from PBMCs, obtained 10 days after the yellow fever booster vaccination. This receptor was obtained from a man aged 25-40 years who received the YFV17D yellow fever vaccine. Here the CDR3 reads CASSSRDRGHSEQFF. CDR3 DNA sequence: TGTGCCAGCAGTTCTCGGGACAGGGGGCATAGTGAGCAGTTCTTC.